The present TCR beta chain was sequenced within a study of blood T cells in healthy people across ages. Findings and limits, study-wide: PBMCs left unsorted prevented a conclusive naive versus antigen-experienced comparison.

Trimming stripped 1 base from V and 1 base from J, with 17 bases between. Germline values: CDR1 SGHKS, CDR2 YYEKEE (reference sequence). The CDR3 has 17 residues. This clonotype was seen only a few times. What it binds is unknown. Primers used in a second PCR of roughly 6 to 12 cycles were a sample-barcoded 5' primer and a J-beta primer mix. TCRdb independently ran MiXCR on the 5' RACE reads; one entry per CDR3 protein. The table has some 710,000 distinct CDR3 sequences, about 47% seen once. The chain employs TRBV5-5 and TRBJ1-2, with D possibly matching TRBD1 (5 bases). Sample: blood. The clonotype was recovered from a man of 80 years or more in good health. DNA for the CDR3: TGTGCCAGCAGCTTGTTTTTACAGGAAACCCATAACTATGGCTACACCTTC. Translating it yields CASSLFLQETHNYGYTF.